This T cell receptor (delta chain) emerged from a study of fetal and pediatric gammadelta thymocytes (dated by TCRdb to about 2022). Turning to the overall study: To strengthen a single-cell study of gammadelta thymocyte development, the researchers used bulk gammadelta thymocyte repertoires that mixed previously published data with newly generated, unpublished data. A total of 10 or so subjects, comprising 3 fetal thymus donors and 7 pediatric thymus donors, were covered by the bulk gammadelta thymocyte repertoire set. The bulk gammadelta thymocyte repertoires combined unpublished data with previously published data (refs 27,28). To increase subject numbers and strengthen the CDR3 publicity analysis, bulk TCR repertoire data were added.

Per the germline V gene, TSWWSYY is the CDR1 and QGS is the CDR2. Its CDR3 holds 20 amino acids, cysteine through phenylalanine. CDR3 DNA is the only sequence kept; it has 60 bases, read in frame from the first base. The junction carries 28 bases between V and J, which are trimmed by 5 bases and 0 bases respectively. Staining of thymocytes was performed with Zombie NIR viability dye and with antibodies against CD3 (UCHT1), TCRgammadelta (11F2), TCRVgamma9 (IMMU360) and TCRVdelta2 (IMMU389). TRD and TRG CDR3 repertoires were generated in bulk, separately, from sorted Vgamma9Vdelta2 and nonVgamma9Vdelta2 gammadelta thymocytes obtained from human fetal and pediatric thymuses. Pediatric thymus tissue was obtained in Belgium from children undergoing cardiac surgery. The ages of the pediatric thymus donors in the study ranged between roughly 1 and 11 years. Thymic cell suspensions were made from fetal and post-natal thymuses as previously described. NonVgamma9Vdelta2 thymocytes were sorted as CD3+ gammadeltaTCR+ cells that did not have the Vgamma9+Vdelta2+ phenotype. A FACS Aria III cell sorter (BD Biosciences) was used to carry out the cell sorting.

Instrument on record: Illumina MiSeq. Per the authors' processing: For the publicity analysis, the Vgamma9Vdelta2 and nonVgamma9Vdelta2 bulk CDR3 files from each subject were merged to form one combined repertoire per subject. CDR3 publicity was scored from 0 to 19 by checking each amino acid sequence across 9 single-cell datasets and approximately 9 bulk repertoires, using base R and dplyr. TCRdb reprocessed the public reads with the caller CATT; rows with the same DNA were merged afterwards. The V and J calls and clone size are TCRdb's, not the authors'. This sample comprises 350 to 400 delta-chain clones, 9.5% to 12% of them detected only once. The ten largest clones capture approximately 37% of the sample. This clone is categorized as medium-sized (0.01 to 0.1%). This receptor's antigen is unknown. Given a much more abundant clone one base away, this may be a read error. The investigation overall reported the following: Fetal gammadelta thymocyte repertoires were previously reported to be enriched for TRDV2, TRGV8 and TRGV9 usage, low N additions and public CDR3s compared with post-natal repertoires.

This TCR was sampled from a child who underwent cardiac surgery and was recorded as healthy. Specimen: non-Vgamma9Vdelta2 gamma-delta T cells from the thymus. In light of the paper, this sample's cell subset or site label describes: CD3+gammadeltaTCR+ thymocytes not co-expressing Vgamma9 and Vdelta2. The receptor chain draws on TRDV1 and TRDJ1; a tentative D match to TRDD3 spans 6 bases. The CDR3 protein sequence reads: CALGKLPTTSLWGYTDKLIF. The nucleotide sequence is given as TGTGCTCTTGGGAAATTGCCGACTACTTCTCTCTGGGGTTACACCGATAAACTCATCTTT.